A selection of T cell receptor beta chains follows, all from one sample in a study of cytomegalovirus exposure and HLA in healthy donors. TCRdb's copy holds only in-frame clones and misses some; the assay was immunoSEQ multiplex PCR. The data show more than 150,000 clones, around 80% seen once. Material: PBMCs. Receptors originate from a woman aged 45 to 65 in good health and CMV-seropositive. Each CDR3 is given without its conserved first and last residue.

V: TRBV7-2; J: TRBJ2-3; CDR3: ASSPLSNTQY
V: TRBV7-2; J: TRBJ2-7; CDR3: ASSLESRAYEQY
V: TRBV5-1; J: TRBJ1-1; CDR3: ASARQGAGDTEAF
V: TRBV7-9; J: TRBJ2-3; CDR3: ASSLVQGISTDTQY
V: TRBV27; J: TRBJ1-2; CDR3: ASSSINRGPGYT
V: TRBV19; J: TRBJ1-1; CDR3: ASSMNRALEAF
V: TRBV2; J: TRBJ1-1; CDR3: ASPSHQAPGTEAF
V: TRBV5-6; J: TRBJ1-1; CDR3: ASSFGPLDYSKNTEAF
V: TRBV11-3; J: TRBJ1-3; CDR3: ASSRDRVSGNTIY
V: TRBV7-3; J: TRBJ2-3; CDR3: ASSLGIALPDTQY
V: TRBV2; J: TRBJ2-5; CDR3: ASRLGAQY
V: TRBV19; J: TRBJ1-1; CDR3: ASNMNGRNTEAF
V: TRBV20-1; J: TRBJ2-5; CDR3: SIWARETQY
V: TRBV6-5; J: TRBJ2-7; CDR3: ASSYRQGGHEQY
V: TRBV5-4; J: TRBJ2-4; CDR3: ASSLVSTGVGQNSQY
V: TRBV18; J: TRBJ1-1; CDR3: ASSPPEGRDTEAF
V: TRBV4-3; J: TRBJ2-5; CDR3: ASSLGKGQGETQY
V: TRBV19; J: TRBJ2-2; CDR3: ASSSGYTGELF
V: TRBV18; J: TRBJ2-3; CDR3: ASSPGQGAGTDTQY
V: TRBV2; J: TRBJ1-5; CDR3: ASSEPGGSFQPQH
V: TRBV5-1; J: TRBJ1-1; CDR3: ASSLASGGADTEAF
V: TRBV5-1; J: TRBJ2-1; CDR3: ASSPLPGTGHNEQF
V: TRBV6-6; J: TRBJ2-7; CDR3: ASSSAGGGTNEQY
V: TRBV5-1; J: TRBJ1-1; CDR3: ASSLGSGGLKTEAF
V: TRBV15; J: TRBJ1-1; CDR3: ATSSGAGGLTEAF
V: TRBV10-3; J: TRBJ2-2; CDR3: AISGQVNTGELL
V: TRBV30; J: TRBJ1-2; CDR3: AASYRGRGGYT
V: TRBV4-3; J: TRBJ1-2; CDR3: ASSQDSGYGYT
V: TRBV29-1; J: TRBJ1-2; CDR3: SVEKNRERGYT
V: TRBV5-3; J: TRBJ1-2; CDR3: ARMGDFNYGYT
V: TRBV2; J: TRBJ1-1; CDR3: ASSEGTDNTEAF
V: TRBV5-1; J: TRBJ2-3; CDR3: ASSLLAGGTDTQY
V: TRBV9; J: TRBJ2-1; CDR3: ASTLGGPLRYNEQF
V: TRBV2; J: TRBJ1-5; CDR3: ASSERTSGQPQH
V: TRBV19; J: TRBJ1-1; CDR3: ASNDRGHTEAF